The T cell receptor beta chain described here comes from a study of blood T cell repertoires in COVID-19. Across the whole study: Samples representing acute and convalescent COVID-19 were sourced from the United States, Italy and Spain. Nucleic acid was either cDNA or gDNA, and it came from T cells, B-cell-depleted T cells, or PBMCs.

The germline V gene encodes CDR1 SQVTM and CDR2 ANQGSEA. The CDR3 is 13 residues long. V shed 4 bases, J shed 12 bases, and the junction held 11 bases outside the gene matches. As processed by the authors: Cell counts per sample came from amplifying reference gene primers. Generated by immunoSEQ multiplex PCR, the TCRdb table keeps only in-frame clones and is missing some. The V and J calls and clone size come from that table; D and trimming were worked out from the DNA. The table shows more than 110,000 clones, with around 84% occurring only once. Material for sequencing was peripheral blood. The source of this sequence is a human donor in a cohort sampled during active COVID-19. J is TRBJ2-1 and V is TRBV29-1, with 8 bases identical to TRBD2. The CDR3 protein is CSVVGAGGWTQFF. DNA for the CDR3: TGCAGCGTTGTCGGTGCGGGAGGTTGGACGCAGTTCTTC.